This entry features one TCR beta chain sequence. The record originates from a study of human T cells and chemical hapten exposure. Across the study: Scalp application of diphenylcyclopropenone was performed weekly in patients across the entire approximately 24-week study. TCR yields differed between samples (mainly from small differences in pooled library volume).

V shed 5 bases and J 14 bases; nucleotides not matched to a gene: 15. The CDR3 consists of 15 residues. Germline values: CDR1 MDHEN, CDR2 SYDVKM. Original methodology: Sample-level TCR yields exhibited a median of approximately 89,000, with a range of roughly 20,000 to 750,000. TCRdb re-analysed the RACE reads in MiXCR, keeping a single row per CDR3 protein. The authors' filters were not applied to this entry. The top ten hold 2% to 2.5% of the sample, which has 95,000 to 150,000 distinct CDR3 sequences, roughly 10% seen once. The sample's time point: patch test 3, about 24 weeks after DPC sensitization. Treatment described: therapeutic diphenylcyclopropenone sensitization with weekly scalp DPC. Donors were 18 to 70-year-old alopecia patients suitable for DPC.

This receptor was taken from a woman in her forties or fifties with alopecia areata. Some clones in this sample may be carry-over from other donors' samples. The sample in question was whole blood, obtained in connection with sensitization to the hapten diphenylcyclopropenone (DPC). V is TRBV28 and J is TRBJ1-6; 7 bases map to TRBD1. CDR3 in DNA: TGTGCCAGCAGTCAACCAAGGGACAGACCCTTCGCCCTCCACTTT. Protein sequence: CASSQPRDRPFALHF.